Below, 25 T cell receptor beta chains from the same sample are listed, as sequenced in a study of a mutant IDH1 vaccine in newly diagnosed glioma. This sample's time point: baseline, week 1 (first vaccination visit). As to treatment: pre-vaccination baseline after standard-of-care therapy. The data were produced by immunoSEQ multiplex PCR, yet TCRdb's version contains in-frame clones alone and is incomplete. This table has just under 95,000 clones, roughly 85% appearing once. The sample in question was PBMCs, obtained from a glioma patient treated with radiotherapy, temozolomide or both. The receptors originated from a woman aged 50 to 60 with glioma.

The chain links TRBV19 to TRBJ1-2, with D perhaps TRBD1 (5 bases). CDR1 LNHDA and CDR2 SQIVND come from the germline V gene (reference sequence). Trimming left V 7 bases short and J 2 bases short, with 20 bases between. CDR3 length: 16 amino acids. CDR3 region: CASKPLSRVGNYGYTF. CDR3 sequence (DNA): TGTGCCAGTAAACCCCTCTCCAGGGTAGGGAACTATGGCTACACCTTC. Full variable domain (rest looked up from reference TRBV19 and TRBJ1-2): DGGITQSPKYLFRKEGQNVTLSCEQNLNHDAMYWYRQDPGQGLRLIYYSQIVNDFQKGDIAEGYSVSREKKESFPLTVTSAQKNPTAFYLCASKPLSRVGNYGYTFGSGTRLTVV.

The V call is TRBV19, the J call TRBJ1-3; D remains ambiguous. The CDR3 has 17 amino acids. Per germline, CDR1 LNHDA and CDR2 SQIVND (reference sequence). V lost 5 bases to trimming and J lost 1 base, with 18 bases between them. The CDR3 nucleotides are TGTGCCAGTAGTTCACCGGGTTTATCCCATTCTGGAAACACCATATATTTT. It yields the protein CASSSPGLSHSGNTIYF.

The chain combines TRBV5-5 with TRBJ2-6, with D perhaps TRBD1 (6 bases). The V and J ends lost 0 bases and 3 bases respectively, with 13 bases between them. Germline CDR1 SGHKS, CDR2 YYEKEE (reference sequence). The CDR3 spans 17 residues. The CDR3 region is CASSLDPDRNGANVLTF. CDR3 nucleotide sequence: TGTGCCAGCAGCTTGGACCCCGACAGGAATGGGGCCAACGTCCTGACTTTC.

Comment on this clone: The junction does not match germline at one end; this may be a read error. This chain uses TRBV7-2 with TRBJ2-7; TRBD1 might be the D (5 bases). From germline, CDR1 is SGHTA and CDR2 FQGNSA. CDR3 length: 14 residues. The DNA of the CDR3 is TGTGCCAGCACCTTAGGGGTAAGCTCCTACGAGCAGTACTTC. This gives the protein CASTLGVSSYEQYF.

This clone was seen once. J is TRBJ2-1 and V is TRBV27; D is tentatively TRBD1 or TRBD2 (5 bases each). Trimming cost V 3 bases and J 0 bases, with 9 bases left between them. This CDR3 spans 15 amino acids. CDR1 is MNHEY, CDR2 SMNVEV, per germline (reference sequence). In DNA, the CDR3 is TGTGCCAGCAGTTTTGAGGGGCCCTCCTACAATGAGCAGTTCTTC. Translated, it gives CASSFEGPSYNEQFF.

As regards this clone: This CDR3 is also generated by other DNA sequences in the sample. The CDR3 nucleotides are TGTGCCAGCAGCCAGGGAGGGAATCAGCCCCAGCATTTT. Translation gives CASSQGGNQPQHF. The gene calls are TRBV14 and TRBJ1-5; D is undetermined. V lost 3 bases to trimming and J lost 4 bases, with 7 bases between them. The CDR3 runs to 13 residues. Germline CDR1 and CDR2: SGHDN and FVKESK.

The chain links TRBV7-3 to TRBJ2-5; no definite D call. The germline CDR1 and CDR2 sequences are SGHTA and FQGTGA. The germline V and J ends were trimmed by 1 base and 1 base, with 13 bases remaining between them. The CDR3 contains 16 residues. CDR3 DNA sequence: TGTGCCAGCAGCTTAAATCCCAGAGGCCCCCAAGAGACCCAGTACTTC. The encoded protein is CASSLNPRGPQETQYF.

This sequence joins TRBV9 and TRBJ1-6; the D gene is possibly TRBD1 (6 bases). Germline CDR1 reads SGDLS; CDR2 reads YYNGEE. The CDR3 totals 16 residues. With 0 bases removed from V and 0 bases from J, the gap between germline ends came to 7 bases. In DNA form, the CDR3 reads TGTGCCAGCAGCGTAGAGGACAGCTCCTATAATTCACCCCTCCACTTT. Translating it yields CASSVEDSSYNSPLHF.

The table lists this clone with a few counts. The chain carries TRBV27 and TRBJ1-2; possibly TRBD1 for D (5 bases). The V gene lost 2 bases and the J gene lost 0 bases, with 10 bases spanning the gap. This CDR3 has 15 amino acids. Germline CDR1 and CDR2: MNHEY and SMNVEV (reference sequence). The CDR3: CASSLVGRANYGYTF. The CDR3 DNA is TGTGCCAGCAGTTTAGTGGGGCGGGCTAACTATGGCTACACCTTC.

This clone appeared a single time. The V call is TRBV18, the J call TRBJ1-6; no clear D gene. This CDR3 contains 15 residues. Trimming cost V 2 bases and J 4 bases, with 9 bases left between them. Germline V lookup: CDR1 KGHSH, CDR2 LQKENI. As DNA, the CDR3 is TGTGCCAGCTCACCAGGGTATAGGTATAATTCACCCCTCCACTTT. Its translation: CASSPGYRYNSPLHF. The full variable domain, in which reference TRBV18 and TRBJ1-6 provide the parts outside the CDR3, is NAGVMQNPRHLVRRRGQEARLRCSPMKGHSHVYWYRQLPEEGLKFMVYLQKENIIDESGMPKERFSAEFPKEGPSILRIQQVVRGDSAAYFCASSPGYRYNSPLHFGNGTRLTVT.

The chain has TRBV5-4 and TRBJ2-5; D call uncertain. The germline V gene has CDR1 SGHNT and CDR2 YYREEE (reference sequence). The CDR3 length is 14 residues. V was trimmed by 2 bases and J by 0 bases, leaving 8 bases between them. The CDR3, as DNA: TGTGCCAGCAGCTTAGGTGCGTACCAAGAGACCCAGTACTTC. Amino acids: CASSLGAYQETQYF.

The gene calls are TRBV27 and TRBJ1-3, with D possibly TRBD1 on 5 matching bases. This CDR3 has 15 residues. CDR1 and CDR2 (germline): MNHEY, SMNVEV (reference sequence). Trimming shortened V by 3 bases and J by 0 bases, and 9 bases separated the two germline ends. CDR3 bases: TGTGCCAGCAGTTTGGCGGGACTCTCTGGAAACACCATATATTTT. Its translation is CASSLAGLSGNTIYF.

V and J are TRBV5-1 and TRBJ1-1; D unclear. The CDR3 runs 13 residues. Germline CDR1 is SGHRS and CDR2 is YFSETQ. V lost 0 bases to trimming and J lost 3 bases, with 6 bases between them. The CDR3 DNA reads TGCGCCAGCAGCTTGGGGGTGGACACTGAAGCTTTCTTT. Protein sequence: CASSLGVDTEAFF.

V gene TRBV5-4 combines with J gene TRBJ1-1; 7 bases are shared with TRBD1. The CDR3 runs 15 residues. V lost 4 bases and J lost 0; bases outside the gene matches: 6. Germline assignment: CDR1 SGHNT and CDR2 YYREEE (reference sequence). In DNA form, the CDR3 reads TGTGCCAGCAGCGGGCGGACAGGAATGAACACTGAAGCTTTCTTT. It encodes CASSGRTGMNTEAFF.

This clone was recorded a few times. In DNA form, the CDR3 reads TGTGCCAGCAGTGGGGGGGTATACTATGGCTACACCTTC. Amino acid sequence: CASSGGVYYGYTF. The chain is built from TRBV7-9 and TRBJ1-2; possible D gene TRBD1, 5 bases. The germline gives CDR1 SEHNR, CDR2 FQNEAQ (reference sequence). This CDR3 spans 13 amino acids. The V and J ends lost 6 bases and 3 bases respectively, with 11 bases between them.

The rearrangement uses TRBV7-2 and TRBJ1-5; tentative D call: TRBD1 (5 bases). From germline, CDR1 is SGHTA and CDR2 FQGNSA. Trimming shortened V by 1 base and J by 7 bases, and 14 bases separated the two germline ends. CDR3 length: 15 residues. CDR3 loop: CASSLGIREGQPQHF. The DNA of the CDR3 is TGTGCCAGCAGCTTAGGAATCAGGGAGGGACAGCCCCAGCATTTT.

The chain couples TRBV2 to TRBJ2-2; no definite D call. CDR3 length: 12 residues. The V end lost 7 bases, the J end lost 2 bases, and 5 bases lay between the germline ends. Per germline, CDR1 SNHLY and CDR2 FYNNEI. The CDR3 DNA follows: TGTGCCAGCACCCGAAACACCGGGGAGCTGTTTTTT. Translating gives CASTRNTGELFF.

The genes are TRBV14 and TRBJ1-1; 10 nucleotides line up with TRBD1. CDR1 and CDR2 from the germline V gene are SGHDN and FVKESK. The CDR3 extends over 15 amino acids. Losses at the gene ends were 5 bases for V and 5 bases for J; bases not matched to a gene: 8. CDR3: CASSSWTGGFTEAFF. The CDR3 nucleotides are TGTGCCAGCAGCTCCTGGACAGGGGGTTTTACTGAAGCTTTCTTT.

V and J are TRBV19 and TRBJ1-1; 10 bases line up with TRBD1. The V segment lost 1 base and the J segment 5 bases; nucleotides outside the gene matches: 1. Germline V gene sequence: CDR1 LNHDA, CDR2 SQIVND (reference sequence). The CDR3 length is 14 residues. The CDR3 spells CASSIVDRGTEAFF. Here the CDR3 DNA reads TGTGCCAGTAGTATAGTGGACAGGGGGACTGAAGCTTTCTTT.

The chain links TRBV6-6 to TRBJ2-2; D is perhaps TRBD1 (6 bases). Germline V gene lookup returns CDR1 MNHNY and CDR2 SVGAGI (reference sequence). V lost 11 bases to trimming and J lost 6 bases, with 16 bases between them. The CDR3 totals 13 residues. CDR3 nucleotides: TGTGCCGGGGGACAAGGAGCAGCCGGGGAGCTGTTTTTT. This sequence encodes CAGGQGAAGELFF.

The chain links TRBV27 to TRBJ1-2, with D uncertain. The CDR3 is 14 residues long. V was trimmed by 3 bases and J by 4 bases, leaving 12 bases between them. The germline V gene has CDR1 MNHEY and CDR2 SMNVEV (reference sequence). CDR3 in DNA: TGTGCCAGCAGTTTGTTTGGGATAGGCTATGGCTACACCTTC. The encoded protein is CASSLFGIGYGYTF.

This chain uses TRBV5-5 with TRBJ2-7; tentative D call: TRBD1 (6 bases). V was clipped by 1 base and J by 4 bases, with 18 bases between them. The CDR3 covers 16 residues. CDR1 is SGHKS and CDR2 is YYEKEE in the germline V gene (reference sequence). The CDR3 loop is CASSLTGTSDSYEQYF. CDR3 nucleotide sequence: TGTGCCAGCAGCTTGACCGGGACATCGGATAGTTACGAGCAGTACTTC.

This chain joins TRBV5-1 and TRBJ1-6; D not certain. V was clipped by 1 base and J by 8 bases, with 4 bases between them. Germline CDR1 reads SGHRS; CDR2 reads YFSETQ. The CDR3 totals 12 residues. CDR3 DNA: TGCGCCAGCAGCTTGCAGCATTCACCCCTCCACTTT. Translation: CASSLQHSPLHF.

This chain uses TRBV6-1 with TRBJ2-3, with D perhaps TRBD1 or TRBD2 (5 bases each). Germline V CDR1 and CDR2: MNHNS, SASEGT. CDR3 length: 13 residues. The V gene lost 9 bases and the J gene lost 0 bases, with 10 bases spanning the gap. CDR3 residues: CASRGASTDTQYF. As DNA, the CDR3 is TGTGCCAGTCGGGGCGCTAGCACAGATACGCAGTATTTT.

This clone showed up just once. The chain is built from TRBV19 and TRBJ1-6; D remains unclear. The CDR3 length is 12 residues. Per germline, CDR1 LNHDA and CDR2 SQIVND (reference sequence). The V end was cut by 4 bases, the J end by 12 bases, with 10 bases between. The CDR3 loop reads CASSTLVGPLHF. The CDR3 nucleotides are TGTGCCAGTAGTACCCTCGTCGGACCCCTCCACTTT.